Listed below are T cell receptor beta chains from one sample, sequenced in a study of regulatory T cells in long-lasting Graves disease. TCRdb re-called the multiplex PCR reads through MiXCR, storing one row per CDR3 protein. This table holds 400,000 to 550,000 distinct CDR3 sequences, around 15% found once. The data also belong to a second study, concerning T cells in Graves' hyperthyroidism and ophthalmopathy.

Sequenced here: peripheral blood mononuclear cells (PBMCs), sampled at new diagnosis, from a patient treated with antithyroid drugs. These receptors all stem from a woman between 18 and 29 years old with Graves disease. Both conserved end residues are part of each CDR3. A D gene is named only where the DNA matches it firmly. Only some rows state a clone size, as once, few, many or a class for expanded clones.

CDR3 length	V gene	D gene	clone size	J gene	CDR3 DNA	CDR3 protein
14	TRBV12-3/TRBV12-4	TRBD1	NA	TRBJ1-1	TGTGCCAGCACCCCGGGACAGGGTAAGACTGAAGCTTTCTTT	CASTPGQGKTEAFF
14	TRBV19	NA	NA	TRBJ1-1	TGTGCCAGTAGTATTTCGGCAGGGAGAGCTGAAGCTTTCTTT	CASSISAGRAEAFF
13	TRBV30	NA	many	TRBJ2-7	TGTGCCTGGAGCTTAACCGAGGTTTACGAGCAGTACTTC	CAWSLTEVYEQYF
16	TRBV3-1	TRBD2	many	TRBJ2-1	TGTGCCAGCAGCCACCCCGGGACTAGGACAAACAATGAGCAGTTCTTC	CASSHPGTRTNNEQFF
17	TRBV6-2/TRBV6-3	TRBD2	NA	TRBJ2-1	TGTGCCAGCCCAGGGGCTAGCGGGAGAATGCGGTACAATGAGCAGTTCTTC	CASPGASGRMRYNEQFF
12	TRBV7-9	NA	NA	TRBJ1-2	TGTGCCAGCAGCTTAGACCGAAGAGGCTACACCTTC	CASSLDRRGYTF
14	TRBV7-7	NA	few	TRBJ2-7	TGTGCTAGCAGCTTGAGCGTAGACCAATACGAGCAGTACTTC	CASSLSVDQYEQYF
14	TRBV12-3/TRBV12-4	NA	many	TRBJ1-1	TGTGCCAGCATCAACCGGGACGGATACACTGAAGCTTTCTTT	CASINRDGYTEAFF
17	TRBV6-1	TRBD2	few	TRBJ2-7	TGTGCCAGCAGTCGTCTGTCGTGGCGGGAGGGCTCCTACGAGCAGTACTTC	CASSRLSWREGSYEQYF
14	TRBV9	NA	NA	TRBJ2-3	TGTGCCAGCACCCGAGGTCTCTTCACAGATACGCAGTATTTT	CASTRGLFTDTQYF
15	TRBV12-3/TRBV12-4	NA	many	TRBJ2-1	TGTGCCAGCAGTAACAGCGGAAGCTCCTACAATGAGCAGTTCTTC	CASSNSGSSYNEQFF
15	TRBV9	NA	NA	TRBJ2-3	TGTGCCAGCAGCGTGGGGACTCAATTCACAGATACGCAGTATTTT	CASSVGTQFTDTQYF
10	TRBV12-3/TRBV12-4	NA	many	TRBJ2-1	TGTGCCAGCAGTTTCGGGGAGCAGTTCTTC	CASSFGEQFF
16	TRBV7-8	NA	many	TRBJ2-5	TGTGCCAGCAGCTTATTGCCAGGGATGCGGGAAGAGACCCAGTACTTC	CASSLLPGMREETQYF
15	TRBV3-1	NA	NA	TRBJ2-3	TGTGCCAGCAGCTCATTTGGGGGAAACACAGATACGCAGTATTTT	CASSSFGGNTDTQYF
15	TRBV20-1	NA	NA	TRBJ1-2	TGCAGTGCTAGGGGGAAAGCTGGGGGAAACTATGGCTACACCTTC	CSARGKAGGNYGYTF
16	TRBV6-1	TRBD1	NA	TRBJ2-1	TGTGCCAGCTCCAAAACCGGCCAGGGGGTGGGAGTTGAGCAGTTCTTC	CASSKTGQGVGVEQFF
18	TRBV6-1	TRBD2	NA	TRBJ2-2	TGTGCCAGCAGACAAGGACCGGGACTAGCTTCTCAGACCGGGGAGCTGTTTTTT	CASRQGPGLASQTGELFF
14	TRBV27	NA	NA	TRBJ2-3	TGTGCCAGCAGTTGGCAGGGAATTAAAGATACGCAGTATTTT	CASSWQGIKDTQYF
16	TRBV12-3/TRBV12-4	TRBD2	NA	TRBJ2-1	TGTGCCAGCAGTTCAGGAAGCGGGACGGGATCCAATGAGCAGTTCTTC	CASSSGSGTGSNEQFF
14	TRBV30	TRBD2	NA	TRBJ2-7	TGTGCCTGGAGTGTAGGGAGTAGCGGGAGCGAGCAGTACTTC	CAWSVGSSGSEQYF
15	TRBV6-2/TRBV6-3	NA	NA	TRBJ2-3	TGTGCCAGCAGTTACATCCGGGAAAACACAGATACGCAGTATTTT	CASSYIRENTDTQYF
14	TRBV10-3	TRBD2	few	TRBJ2-1	TGTGCCATCAGCGGACTAGCGGGTAGGAATGAGCAGTTCTTC	CAISGLAGRNEQFF
16	TRBV20-1	NA	many	TRBJ2-1	TGCAGTGCTAGAGGGGCTAGGGGGAGGGGACTGAATGAGCAGTTCTTC	CSARGARGRGLNEQFF
12	TRBV2	NA	many	TRBJ1-1	TGTGCCAGCGGAGACCCACTCGCTGAAGCTTTCTTT	CASGDPLAEAFF
14	TRBV6-1	TRBD1	many	TRBJ1-1	TGTGCCAGCAGGAGGGACAGTCCGAACACTGAAGCTTTCTTT	CASRRDSPNTEAFF
15	TRBV10-3	TRBD1	NA	TRBJ2-4	TGTGCCATCAGTGGGGACAGGGGCAATAAAAACATTCAGTACTTC	CAISGDRGNKNIQYF
11	TRBV2	NA	few	TRBJ2-7	TGTGCCAGCAGGGCCTTTGGGGAGCAGTACTTC	CASRAFGEQYF
16	TRBV20-1	NA	many	TRBJ2-2	TGCAGTGCCGCTCCCGTCGCTAGATGGGACACCGGGGAGCTGTTTTTT	CSAAPVARWDTGELFF
14	TRBV18	NA	NA	TRBJ1-5	TGTGCCAGCTCACCATTGGAGAGCAATCAGCCCCAGCATTTT	CASSPLESNQPQHF
15	TRBV18	TRBD1	many	TRBJ1-5	TGTGCCAGCTCACCTCGGGACAGGGTGCATCAGCCCCAGCATTTT	CASSPRDRVHQPQHF
14	TRBV7-9	NA	many	TRBJ2-3	TGTGCCTTCACTTCGCAGCTTTCCACAGATACGCAGTATTTT	CAFTSQLSTDTQYF
17	TRBV28	NA	NA	TRBJ1-3	TGTGCCAGCAGTTTATGGCCCGACCGCAGCTCTGGAAACACCATATATTTT	CASSLWPDRSSGNTIYF
14	TRBV2	TRBD2	many	TRBJ2-1	TGTGCCAGAGGGACTAGCTATGGGTACAATGAGCAGTTCTTC	CARGTSYGYNEQFF
13	TRBV7-2	NA	few	TRBJ2-7	TGTGCCGGCAGCTTCTCCGATTCCTACGAGCAGTACTTC	CAGSFSDSYEQYF
19	TRBV7-2	TRBD1	NA	TRBJ2-4	TGTGCCAGCAGCCCCCGCGCCTCCGGGACAGGGGGCTCCAAAAACATTCAGTACTTC	CASSPRASGTGGSKNIQYF
14	TRBV12-3/TRBV12-4	NA	many	TRBJ1-4	TGTGCCAGCAGGAGGGGATCTACGGGTGAAAAACTGTTTTTT	CASRRGSTGEKLFF
14	TRBV28	NA	many	TRBJ2-7	TGTGCCAGCAGTCCTACGCGACAGCCATACGAGCAGTACTTC	CASSPTRQPYEQYF
14	TRBV5-4	NA	NA	TRBJ2-5	TGTGCCAGCAGTCCAACTAGTACCCAAGAGACCCAGTACTTC	CASSPTSTQETQYF
15	TRBV3-1	NA	NA	TRBJ1-2	TGTGCCAGCAGCCCCCTCTCGGCGGTGAGATATGGCTACACCTTC	CASSPLSAVRYGYTF
15	TRBV2	TRBD2	NA	TRBJ2-5	TGTGCCAGCAGGTATAGCGGGACCCATACTGAGACCCAGTGCTTC	CASRYSGTHTETQCF
15	TRBV11-3	TRBD2	many	TRBJ2-1	TGTGCCAGCAGCCCTAGCGGAGCCCCGTGGGGTGAGCAGTTCTTC	CASSPSGAPWGEQFF
15	TRBV29-1	NA	few	TRBJ1-1	TGCAGCGTTGGCAATCCTGGGATCATGAACACTGAAGCTTTCTTT	CSVGNPGIMNTEAFF
12	TRBV11-2	NA	many	TRBJ2-7	TGTGCCAGCAGCTTAGGGACAGATGAGCAGTACTTC	CASSLGTDEQYF
13	TRBV5-1	NA	many	TRBJ2-1	TGCGCCAGCAGCTTGGAGGGGGTGGATGAGCAGTTCTTC	CASSLEGVDEQFF
14	TRBV12-5	NA	many	TRBJ2-1	TGTGCTAGTGGTTCCCCCTCTAGTGCCAATGAGCAGTTCTTC	CASGSPSSANEQFF
14	TRBV7-2	TRBD1	few	TRBJ1-6	TGTGCCAGCAGATTGGGGACAGGGGATTCACCCCTCCACTTT	CASRLGTGDSPLHF
16	TRBV7-2	TRBD1	many	TRBJ2-3	TGTGCCAGCAGCTTATCGGTGACAGGGCACTCAGATACGCAGTATTTT	CASSLSVTGHSDTQYF
13	TRBV29-1	NA	few	TRBJ1-2	TGCAGCGTTGAAGTTCAACTAAGCAAAGGCTACACCTTC	CSVEVQLSKGYTF
16	TRBV14	NA	few	TRBJ2-7	TGTGCCAGCAGCCCCTACTGGGGGGATAGCTCCTACGAGCAGTACTTC	CASSPYWGDSSYEQYF
16	TRBV5-1	NA	NA	TRBJ2-5	TGCGCCAGCAGCTTGGGGCCAGGGGAGGGGCGAGAGACCCAGTACTTC	CASSLGPGEGRETQYF
14	TRBV15	NA	NA	TRBJ1-5	TGTGCCACCAGCAGAGACAGGGTCCCTCAGCCCCAGCATTTT	CATSRDRVPQPQHF
14	TRBV20-1	NA	many	TRBJ2-1	TGCAGTGCTATTGGGACCACCCTGTACAATGAGCAGTTCTTC	CSAIGTTLYNEQFF
14	TRBV28	NA	NA	TRBJ2-4	TGTGCCAGCTACCCCGGAGGGATTAAAAACATTCAGTACTTC	CASYPGGIKNIQYF
14	TRBV11-1	NA	NA	TRBJ1-2	TGTGCCAGCCGGCAGCAGGGAATCTCCTATGGCTACACCTTC	CASRQQGISYGYTF